A single sample gave rise to the 4 T cell receptor beta chains below, sequenced in a study of early T cells in non-severe SARS-CoV-2 infection. A single record per CDR3 protein comes from TCRdb applying MiXCR to the 5' RACE reads. Found here are 60,000 or so distinct CDR3 sequences, approximately 12% of them singletons; the top ten hold less than 4.5%. The material sequenced was whole blood. The origin of the receptors is an adult who was a healthcare worker with PCR-confirmed SARS-CoV-2 infection or an uninfected control (not recorded which).

The chain joins TRBV11-3 to TRBJ2-1, with 10 bases aligning to TRBD2. Germline V CDR1 and CDR2: SGHNT, YENEEA. Trimming cost V 5 bases and J 12 bases; bases outside gene matches: 10. The CDR3 covers 14 residues. The CDR3 region is CASSPTSGNFGQFF. The CDR3 DNA sequence: TGTGCCAGCAGCCCAACTAGCGGGAATTTTGGGCAGTTCTTC.

This clonotype was recorded many times. The chain's CDR3 is CASSLTAGRMSTEAFF. Written as DNA, the CDR3 is TGTGCCAGCAGCCTCACAGCGGGACGGATGAGCACTGAAGCTTTCTTT. The genes are TRBV3-1 and TRBJ1-1, with D possibly TRBD1 on 5 matching bases. The CDR3 is 16 residues long. The V gene's germline CDR1 is LGHDT and CDR2 YNNKEL (reference sequence). The germline V and J ends were trimmed by 4 bases and 4 bases, with 19 bases remaining between them.

The chain combines TRBV13 with TRBJ2-5; no definite D call. CDR3 length equals 14 residues. Deletions cut 5 bases from V and 1 base from J, with 11 bases between. Germline CDR1 is PRHDT and CDR2 is FYEKMQ (reference sequence). CDR3 in amino acids: CASSRSGPQETQYF. CDR3 nucleotides: TGTGCCAGCAGCCGCTCCGGGCCCCAAGAGACCCAGTACTTC. Full variable domain (rest looked up from reference TRBV13 and TRBJ2-5): AAGVIQSPRHLIKEKRETATLKCYPIPRHDTVYWYQQGPGQDPQFLISFYEKMQSDKGSIPDRFSAQQFSDYHSELNMSSLELGDSALYFCASSRSGPQETQYFGPGTRLLVL.

This clonotype was picked up many times. The J gene is TRBJ1-1, the V gene TRBV29-1, with no clear D. Germline V gives CDR1 SQVTM, CDR2 ANQGSEA. V gave up 7 bases and J gave up 4 bases, with 16 bases separating them. This CDR3 region has 13 residues. The CDR3 region is CSAEKRLGTEAFF. Written as DNA, the CDR3 is TGCAGCGCCGAGAAACGACTTGGCACTGAAGCTTTCTTT.